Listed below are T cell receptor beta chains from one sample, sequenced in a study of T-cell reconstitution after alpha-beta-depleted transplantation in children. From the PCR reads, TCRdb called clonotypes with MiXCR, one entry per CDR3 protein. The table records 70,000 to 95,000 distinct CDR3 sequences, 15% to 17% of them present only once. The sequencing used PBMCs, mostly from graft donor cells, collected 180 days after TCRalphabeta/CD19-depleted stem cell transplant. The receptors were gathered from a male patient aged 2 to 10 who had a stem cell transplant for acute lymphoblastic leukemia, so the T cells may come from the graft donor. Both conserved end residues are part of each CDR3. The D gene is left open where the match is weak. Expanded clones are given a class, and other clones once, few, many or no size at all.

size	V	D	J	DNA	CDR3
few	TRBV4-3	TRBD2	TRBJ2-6	TGCGCCAGCAGCCAAGGGACTAGCGGGTACTCTGGGGCCAACGTCCTGACTTTC	CASSQGTSGYSGANVLTF
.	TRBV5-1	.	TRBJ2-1	TGCGCCAGCAGCTTGCGGGGGCCAGAAGGTATCAATGAGCAGTTCTTC	CASSLRGPEGINEQFF
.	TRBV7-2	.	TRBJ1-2	TGTGCCAGCAGCTGGGGTCGAAGGGCAACTAACTATGGCTACACCTTC	CASSWGRRATNYGYTF
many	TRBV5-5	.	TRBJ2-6	TGTGCCAGCAGCTGGTGGTTATCTGGGGCCAACGTCCTGACTTTC	CASSWWLSGANVLTF
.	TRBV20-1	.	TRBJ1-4	TGCAGTGCTAGAGACTTGGACATACCTAATGAAAAACTGTTTTTT	CSARDLDIPNEKLFF
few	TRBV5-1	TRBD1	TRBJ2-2	TGCGCCAGCAGCTTTTTGGGGACAGGGGGATTGGGCACCGGGGAGCTGTTTTTT	CASSFLGTGGLGTGELFF
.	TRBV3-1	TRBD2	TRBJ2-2	TGTGCCAGCAGCCATCTAGCGGGCTACACCGGGGAGCTGTTTTTT	CASSHLAGYTGELFF
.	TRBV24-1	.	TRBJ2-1	TGTGCCACCAGTGGGGGTAAGGTATCCTACAATGAGCAGTTCTTC	CATSGGKVSYNEQFF
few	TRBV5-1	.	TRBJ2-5	TGCGCCAGCAGCGTGGGAGCGGTTGGAGGGATACAAGAGACCCAGTACTTC	CASSVGAVGGIQETQYF
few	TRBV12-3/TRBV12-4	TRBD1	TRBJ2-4	TGTGCCAGCAGTTTGCAACAGGGGACGGACATTCAGTACTTC	CASSLQQGTDIQYF
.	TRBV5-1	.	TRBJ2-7	TGCGCCAGCAGCTTGGACAGCCCCTACGAGCAGTACTTC	CASSLDSPYEQYF
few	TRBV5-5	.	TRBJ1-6	TGTGCCAGCAGCTTGGAAGGGAGTTCACCCCTCCACTTT	CASSLEGSSPLHF
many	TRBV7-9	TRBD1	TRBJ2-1	TGTGCCAGCAGCTCCTACAGGGGATCCTACAATGAGCAGTTCTTC	CASSSYRGSYNEQFF
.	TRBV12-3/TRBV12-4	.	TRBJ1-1	TGTGCCAGCAGGGCAGAGACGGGGGGCACTGAAGCTTTCTTT	CASRAETGGTEAFF
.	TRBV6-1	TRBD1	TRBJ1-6	TGTGCCAGCAGCCTACAGGGGCGCGGAGATAATTCACCCCTCCACTTT	CASSLQGRGDNSPLHF
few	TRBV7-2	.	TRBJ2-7	TGTGCCAGCAGCGGATCGAGGGTAAAGTACGAGCAGTACTTC	CASSGSRVKYEQYF
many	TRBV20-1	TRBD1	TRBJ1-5	TGCAGTGCTAGAAAGGGACAGGGAGGGAGCAATCAGCCCCAGCATTTT	CSARKGQGGSNQPQHF
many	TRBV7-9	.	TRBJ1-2	TGTGCCAGCAGCTTAGAGCTCGGACGGGGCGAGAGCTACACCTTC	CASSLELGRGESYTF
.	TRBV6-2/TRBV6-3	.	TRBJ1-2	TGTGCCAGCAGTATCAGGGGTTCCTACACCTTC	CASSIRGSYTF
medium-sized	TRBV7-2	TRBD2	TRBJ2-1	TGTGCCAGCAGCGCCGACACTAGCGGCCGCGAGCAGTTCTTC	CASSADTSGREQFF
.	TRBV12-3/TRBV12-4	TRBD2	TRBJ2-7	TGTGCCAGCAAACTCGCGGGGGTCCACGAGCAGTACTTC	CASKLAGVHEQYF
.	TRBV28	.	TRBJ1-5	TGTGCCAGCAGTTTATTAGGCGGCGGTCAGCCCCAGCATTTT	CASSLLGGGQPQHF
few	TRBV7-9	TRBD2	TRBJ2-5	TGTGCCAGCAGCTCCCGGACTAGCGGGGATAAAGAGACCCAGTACTTC	CASSSRTSGDKETQYF
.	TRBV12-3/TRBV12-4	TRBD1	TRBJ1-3	TGTGCCAGCAGTCCGAGACAGGGGAACTCTGGAAACACCATATATTTT	CASSPRQGNSGNTIYF
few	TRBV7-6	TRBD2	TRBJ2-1	TGTGCCAGCAGTTCGACTAGCGGGCCTTACAATGAGCAGTTCTTC	CASSSTSGPYNEQFF
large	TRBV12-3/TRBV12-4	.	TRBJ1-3	TGTGCCAGCAGGGCAGGGATGAACACCATATATTTT	CASRAGMNTIYF
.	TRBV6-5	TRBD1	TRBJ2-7	TGTGCCAGCAGTTTTCGGGACAGCCAGTACGAGCAGTACTTC	CASSFRDSQYEQYF
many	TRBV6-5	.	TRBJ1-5	TGTGCCAGCAAGGAGACCTCTGGCAACCAGCCCCAGCATTTT	CASKETSGNQPQHF
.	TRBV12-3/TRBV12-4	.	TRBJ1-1	TGTGCCAGCAGGACTTCCGACAGCCACACTGAAGCTTTCTTT	CASRTSDSHTEAFF
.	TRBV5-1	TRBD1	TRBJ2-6	TGCGCCAGCAGCTCCACCGGGACAGATCCTCTTAGGGCCAACGTCCTGACTTTC	CASSSTGTDPLRANVLTF
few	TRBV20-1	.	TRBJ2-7	TGCAGTGCTACGTGGTCAGGGCTCCACGAGCAGTACTTC	CSATWSGLHEQYF
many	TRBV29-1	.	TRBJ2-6	TGCAGCGTCGCGCAGGGCTCTGGGGCCAACGTCCTGACTTTC	CSVAQGSGANVLTF
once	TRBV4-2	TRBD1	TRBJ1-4	TGTGCCAGCAGCCACACCGGGACAGGGGACAATGAAAAACTGTTTTTT	CASSHTGTGDNEKLFF
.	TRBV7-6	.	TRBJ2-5	TGTGCCAGCAGCTTAGCCGCCCAAGAGACCCAGTACTTC	CASSLAAQETQYF
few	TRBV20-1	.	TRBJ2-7	TGCAGTGCAAAGGACAGATTCTACGAGCAGTACTTC	CSAKDRFYEQYF
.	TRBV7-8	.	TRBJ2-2	TGTGCCAGCAGCCGCCTCCACAGTGCTGGCGGGGAGCTGTTTTTT	CASSRLHSAGGELFF
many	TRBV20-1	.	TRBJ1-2	TGCAGTGCTAGAGATCCTACCCGGGCAGGGGATGGTGGCTACACCTTC	CSARDPTRAGDGGYTF
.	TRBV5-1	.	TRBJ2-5	TGCGCCAGCAGCTCGGGTGCCGGGGCTCAAGAGACCCAGTACTTC	CASSSGAGAQETQYF
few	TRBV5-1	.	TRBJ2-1	TGCGCCAGCAGCTTTGAAGGTTACAATGAGCAGTTCTTC	CASSFEGYNEQFF
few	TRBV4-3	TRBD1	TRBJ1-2	TGCGCCAGCACCCGGACAGGGGAGGACTATGGCTACACCTTC	CASTRTGEDYGYTF
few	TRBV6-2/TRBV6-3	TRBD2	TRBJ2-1	TGTGCCAGCAGTTTTCTAGCGGGGGGGTTCCAGTTCTTC	CASSFLAGGFQFF
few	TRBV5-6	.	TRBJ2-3	TGTGCCAGCAGTTGGCCGGGACCCCCATCAGATACGCAGTATTTT	CASSWPGPPSDTQYF
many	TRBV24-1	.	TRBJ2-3	TGTGCCACCAGTGATTCTCTTACAGGGCCCGATACGCAGTATTTT	CATSDSLTGPDTQYF
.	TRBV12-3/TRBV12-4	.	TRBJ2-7	TGTGCCAGCAGTCTCCTTGGGCCCCGAAACTACGAGCAGTACTTC	CASSLLGPRNYEQYF
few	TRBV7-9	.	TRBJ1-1	TGTGCCAGCAGCGCCTCGGGGGGAATGAACACTGAAGCTTTCTTT	CASSASGGMNTEAFF
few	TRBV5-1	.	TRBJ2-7	TGCGCCAGCAGCTCGGTCATGGGGATCGACGAGCAGTACTTC	CASSSVMGIDEQYF
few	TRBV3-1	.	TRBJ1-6	TGTGCCAGCAAAGGGATCGATAATTCACCCCTCCACTTT	CASKGIDNSPLHF
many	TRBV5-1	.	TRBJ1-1	TGCGCCAGCAGCTTAGGAATGGTGAACACTGAAGCTTTCTTT	CASSLGMVNTEAFF
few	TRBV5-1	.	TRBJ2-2	TGCGCCAGCTATGACAGAGCCGGGGAGCTGTTTTTT	CASYDRAGELFF
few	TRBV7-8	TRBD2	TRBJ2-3	TGTGCCAGCAGCTTTCATGTGATAGCGGGGGGCGATCAGGATACGCAGTATTTT	CASSFHVIAGGDQDTQYF
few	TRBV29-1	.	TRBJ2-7	TGCAGCGTCAGGGATCCATACGAGCAGTACTTC	CSVRDPYEQYF
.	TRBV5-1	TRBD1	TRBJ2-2	TGCGCCAGCAGCTGGGACAGGGATACCGGGGAGCTGTTTTTT	CASSWDRDTGELFF
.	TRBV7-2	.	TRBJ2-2	TGTGCCAGCAGCTTAAGTTTGGGGGCGGCCGGGGAGCTGTTTTTT	CASSLSLGAAGELFF
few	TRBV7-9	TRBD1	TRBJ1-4	TGTGCCAGCAGGAAAACAGGGGGGATTCGTAATGAAAAACTGTTTTTT	CASRKTGGIRNEKLFF
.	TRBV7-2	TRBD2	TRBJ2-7	TGTGCCAGCAGCTTAGCGACTGCGGGAGGGGCCTACGAGCAGTACTTC	CASSLATAGGAYEQYF
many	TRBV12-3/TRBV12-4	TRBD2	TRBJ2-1	TGTGCCAGCACCCTAGCGGGGGAGTACAATGAGCAGTTCTTC	CASTLAGEYNEQFF
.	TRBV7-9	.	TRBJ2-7	TGTGCCAGCAGCGCGACAGGAAGCTACGAGCAGTACTTC	CASSATGSYEQYF
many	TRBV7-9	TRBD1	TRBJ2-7	TGTGCCAGCAGCCCCCCCCCCGGACAGGGGGACTACGAGCAGTACTTC	CASSPPPGQGDYEQYF
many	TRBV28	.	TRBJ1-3	TGTGCCAGCAGAAGTCGGCGGGTAAACACCATATATTTT	CASRSRRVNTIYF